The sequence of this TCR beta chain was determined in a study of T cells in Graves' hyperthyroidism and ophthalmopathy. The germline V gene has CDR1 LNHDA and CDR2 SQIVND (reference sequence). The ends were cut back, 5 bases at V and 0 bases at J, with 4 bases in the middle. The CDR3 contains 12 residues. The table lists this clonotype with many counts. Regions amplified from RNA transcripts were the TCR beta CDR3 regions. TCR CDR3 regions were first amplified by RT-PCR with HTBI primers. In TCRdb, the multiplex PCR reads were re-called with MiXCR into one record per CDR3 protein. The table includes nearly 750,000 distinct CDR3 sequences, 35% detected once.

This TCR was sampled from a woman in her forties with Graves' hyperthyroidism. The specimen sequenced was blood. This rearrangement joins TRBV19 to TRBJ1-2; D ambiguous. CDR3 residues: CASSQANYGYTF. The CDR3 nucleotides read TGTGCCAGTAGTCAGGCTAACTATGGCTACACCTTC.